Described below is a single TCR beta chain sequence and its context. Its target is unknown. These data are taken from a study of cytomegalovirus exposure and HLA in healthy donors. V was clipped by 7 bases and J by 3 bases; unmatched bases: 12. The CDR3 spans 15 residues. Germline CDR1 is SGHTA and CDR2 is FQGNSA. General study results and limits: When analyzed later, a missense DCLRE1C variant was found to be linked to TCR beta V- and J-gene trimming. HLA alleles showed associations with around 15,000 TCR beta sequences in a later analysis, at a 0.05 false discovery rate.

Primers included in the PCR were 60 Vbeta and 13 Jbeta primers. The data were produced by immunoSEQ multiplex PCR, yet TCRdb's version contains in-frame clones alone and is incomplete. This table has 160,000 or so clones, roughly 80% appearing once. The sequence derives from a man in his thirties or forties in good health and CMV-seronegative. Sequenced material: PBMCs. The chain employs TRBV7-2 and TRBJ2-7; 7 bases map to TRBD2. The CDR3 spells CASKIGGLGLYEQYF. The CDR3 nucleotides are TGTGCCAGCAAAATCGGGGGGTTGGGCCTCTACGAGCAGTACTTC.